The text below deals with one T cell receptor beta chain. The antigen is not known. Germline and junction disagree at one end, which may indicate a read error. Ophthalmopathy donors showed moderate-to-severe activity, CAS ≥3, NOSPECS ≥4 and a duration under 3 months. Patients were excluded if they had other autoimmune diseases or uncontrolled infections, and likewise if pregnancy or lactation applied. The data belong to a study of Graves' ophthalmopathy and Graves' hyperthyroidism. Findings and limits, study-wide: It was with 65% to 71% sensitivity and around 72% specificity that the model predicted ophthalmopathy progression.

Transcripts of RNA were the source for amplifying TCR beta CDR3 regions. An initial RT-PCR round employing HTBI primers preceded a second-round multiplex PCR. TCRdb reprocessed the multiplex PCR reads with MiXCR, giving one entry per CDR3 protein. Of 350,000 to 400,000 distinct CDR3 sequences listed, roughly 18% are singletons. Sequencing was carried out using peripheral blood. This TCR came from a woman between 18 and 30 years old with Graves' ophthalmopathy.

The CDR3 sequence is CTSSVSSSGASVLTF. CDR3 sequence (DNA): TGTACCAGCAGCGTTAGTAGCTCTGGGGCCAGCGTCCTGACTTTC. The chain employs TRBV9 and TRBJ2-6, with D maybe TRBD1 (5 bases). The CDR3 covers 15 residues. From germline, CDR1 is SGDLS and CDR2 YYNGEE.